This T cell receptor (beta chain) was documented in a study of T cell responses to AZD1222 COVID-19 vaccine. Generated by immunoSEQ multiplex PCR, the TCRdb table keeps only in-frame clones and is missing some. The sample has 100,000 to 150,000 clones; roughly 87% are singletons. This clone was found once. Between the trimmed V and J ends, which lost 7 bases and 14 bases, there was a span of 18 bases. The CDR3 has 13 residues. Sequenced here: peripheral blood, sampled on day 0 of AZD1222 vaccination. The chain couples TRBV12-3 or TRBV12-4 to TRBJ1-6; maybe TRBD1 (5 bases). The receptor comes from an adult in good health. As DNA, the CDR3 is TGTGCCAGCACCGACAGAGTTCAATTCACCCTCCACTTT. Translating it yields CASTDRVQFTLHF.